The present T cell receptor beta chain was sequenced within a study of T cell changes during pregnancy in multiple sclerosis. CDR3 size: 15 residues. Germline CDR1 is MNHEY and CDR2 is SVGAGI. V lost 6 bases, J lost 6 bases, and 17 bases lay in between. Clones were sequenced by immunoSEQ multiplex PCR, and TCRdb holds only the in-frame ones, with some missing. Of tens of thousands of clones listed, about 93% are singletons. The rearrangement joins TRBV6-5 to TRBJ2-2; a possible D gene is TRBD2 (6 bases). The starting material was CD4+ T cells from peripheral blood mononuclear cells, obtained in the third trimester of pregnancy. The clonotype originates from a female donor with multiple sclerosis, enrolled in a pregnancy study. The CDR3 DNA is TGTGCCAGCAGCCGTGGAGGGTCCGCCGCCGGGGAGCTGTTTTTT. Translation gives CASSRGGSAAGELFF.